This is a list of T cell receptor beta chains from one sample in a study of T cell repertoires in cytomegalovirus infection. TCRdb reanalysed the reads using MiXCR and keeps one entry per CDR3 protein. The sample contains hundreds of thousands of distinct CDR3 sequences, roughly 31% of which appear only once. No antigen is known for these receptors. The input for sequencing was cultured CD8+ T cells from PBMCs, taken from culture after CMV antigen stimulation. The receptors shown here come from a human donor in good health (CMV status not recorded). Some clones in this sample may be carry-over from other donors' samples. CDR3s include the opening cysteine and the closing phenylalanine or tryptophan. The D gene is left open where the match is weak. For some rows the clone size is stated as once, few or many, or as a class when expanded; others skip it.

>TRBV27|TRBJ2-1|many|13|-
CASSFGPYNEQFF
TGTGCCAGCAGTTTCGGGCCCTACAATGAGCAGTTCTTC
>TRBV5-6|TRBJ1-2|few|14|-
CASSLVSENYGYTF
TGTGCCAGCAGCTTGGTCTCGGAGAACTATGGCTACACCTTC
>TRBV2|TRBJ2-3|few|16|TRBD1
CANLGTGKSGTDTQYF
TGTGCCAACTTAGGGACAGGGAAGAGTGGCACAGATACGCAGTATTTT
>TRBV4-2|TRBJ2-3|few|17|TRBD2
CASSQDPLAGPTDTQYF
TGTGCCAGCAGCCAAGATCCACTAGCGGGGCCAACAGATACGCAGTATTTT
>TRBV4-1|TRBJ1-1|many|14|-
CASSSTEGNTEAFF
TGCGCCAGCAGCTCGACAGAAGGGAACACTGAAGCTTTCTTT
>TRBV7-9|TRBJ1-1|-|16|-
CASSLAAGGPNTEAFF
TGTGCCAGCAGCTTAGCAGCCGGTGGGCCGAACACTGAAGCTTTCTTT
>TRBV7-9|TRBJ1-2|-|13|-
CASSFPQTYGYTF
TGTGCCAGCAGCTTTCCACAGACTTATGGCTACACCTTC
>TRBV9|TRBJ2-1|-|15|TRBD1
CASSVVSTGGNEQFF
TGTGCCAGCAGCGTAGTTTCCACAGGGGGCAATGAGCAGTTCTTC
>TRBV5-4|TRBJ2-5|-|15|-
CASSFWGGSQETQYF
TGTGCCAGCAGCTTTTGGGGCGGGTCTCAAGAGACCCAGTACTTC
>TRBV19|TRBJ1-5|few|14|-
CASTLGPSNQPQHF
TGTGCCAGTACCCTAGGACCTAGCAATCAGCCCCAGCATTTT
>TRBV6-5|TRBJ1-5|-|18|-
CASSYEGTLLDSNQPQHF
TGTGCCAGCAGTTACGAAGGGACCCTACTGGATAGCAATCAGCCCCAGCATTTT
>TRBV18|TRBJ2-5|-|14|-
CASSQRTVDETQYF
TGTGCCAGCTCACAAAGGACAGTCGACGAGACCCAGTACTTC
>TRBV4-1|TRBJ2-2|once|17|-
CASSPPGAAVNTGELFF
TGCGCCAGCAGCCCCCCCGGGGCGGCAGTAAACACCGGGGAGCTGTTTTTT
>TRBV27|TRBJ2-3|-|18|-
CASSLNSYRVGGTDTQYF
TGTGCCAGCAGTTTAAACTCCTACAGGGTGGGTGGAACAGATACGCAGTATTTT
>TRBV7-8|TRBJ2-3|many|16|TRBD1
CASSLVGQALPDTQYF
TGTGCCAGCAGCTTAGTGGGACAGGCCCTCCCAGATACGCAGTATTTT
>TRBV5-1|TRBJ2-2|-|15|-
CASSLNRVGTGELFF
TGCGCCAGCAGCTTGAACAGGGTGGGGACCGGGGAGCTGTTTTTT
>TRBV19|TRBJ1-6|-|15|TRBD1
CASSIFGQGSSPLHF
TGTGCCAGTAGTATATTTGGACAGGGTTCCTCACCCCTCCACTTT
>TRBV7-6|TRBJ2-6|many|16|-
CASSNGELSGANVLTF
TGTGCCAGCAGCAACGGGGAACTGTCTGGGGCCAACGTCCTGACTTTC
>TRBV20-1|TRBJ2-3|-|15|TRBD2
CSARDSGGALDTQYF
TGCAGTGCTAGGGATAGCGGGGGGGCCCTCGATACGCAGTATTTT
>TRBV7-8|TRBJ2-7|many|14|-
CASSPAPGSYEQYF
TGTGCCAGCAGCCCAGCACCCGGATCCTACGAGCAGTACTTC
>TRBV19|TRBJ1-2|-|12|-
CASTQGAYGYTF
TGTGCCAGTACTCAAGGGGCGTATGGCTACACCTTC
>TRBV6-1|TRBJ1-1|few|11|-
CASSPGGKAFF
TGTGCCAGCAGCCCTGGGGGGAAAGCTTTCTTT
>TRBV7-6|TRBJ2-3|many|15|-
CASSLAPDAEDTQYF
TGTGCCAGCAGCTTAGCTCCGGACGCTGAAGATACGCAGTATTTT
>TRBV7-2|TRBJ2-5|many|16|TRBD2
CASTDLAGGWQETQYF
TGTGCCAGCACCGATCTAGCGGGGGGGTGGCAAGAGACCCAGTACTTC
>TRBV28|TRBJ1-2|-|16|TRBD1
CASSLGQGDPNYGYTF
TGTGCCAGCAGTTTGGGACAGGGCGATCCTAACTATGGCTACACCTTC